Listed below are T cell receptor beta chains from one sample, sequenced in a study of T-cell reconstitution after alpha-beta-depleted transplantation in children. Via MiXCR, TCRdb re-called the PCR reads, giving one row per CDR3 protein. The profile shows around 450,000 distinct CDR3 sequences, 15% to 20% of them singletons. The specimen comprised PBMCs, mostly from graft donor cells, sampled 360 days after TCRalphabeta/CD19-depleted stem cell transplant. These receptors all stem from a boy in the first two years of life who had a stem cell transplant for Wiskott-Aldrich syndrome, so the T cells may come from the graft donor. Each CDR3 is given with its conserved first and last residue. A D gene is named only where the DNA matches it firmly. Size values are once, few and many counts, or a class for expanded clones, and some rows have none.

TRBJ2-7 | TRBV10-2 | few | . | TGCGCCAGCAGCAGTCTGATTTCCTACGAGCAGTACTTC | CASSSLISYEQYF
TRBJ2-7 | TRBV5-1 | . | TRBD2 | TGCGCCAGCAGCGGTAGCGGGGGGCACTACGAGCAGTACTTC | CASSGSGGHYEQYF
TRBJ2-6 | TRBV24-1 | few | . | TGTGCCACCAGTGGGTCGCCTGCAGGGCTGGGGGCCAACGTCCTGACTTTC | CATSGSPAGLGANVLTF
TRBJ2-7 | TRBV10-1 | many | TRBD2 | TGCGCCAGCAGTGTAGTAGTTGCGGGGGGGCTGACCTACGAGCAGTACTTC | CASSVVVAGGLTYEQYF
TRBJ2-2 | TRBV5-1 | few | . | TGCGCCAGCTCCCGCGGGGACCTAACCGGGGAGCTGTTTTTT | CASSRGDLTGELFF
TRBJ1-1 | TRBV18 | . | . | TGTGCCAGCTCACCACGGGGGAAGGGTGAAGCTTTCTTT | CASSPRGKGEAFF
TRBJ2-7 | TRBV18 | . | TRBD1 | TGTGCCAGCTCACCATCAGGACAGGGGGTCTACGAGCAGTACTTC | CASSPSGQGVYEQYF
TRBJ2-7 | TRBV20-1 | few | TRBD1 | TGCAGTGCTACTCGACGTTCCGGGACAGACCTCTACGAGCAGTACTTC | CSATRRSGTDLYEQYF
TRBJ2-7 | TRBV29-1 | few | . | TGCAGCGCCAAGAATAGTGGGGAGCAGTACTTC | CSAKNSGEQYF
TRBJ2-5 | TRBV5-1 | few | . | TGCGCCAGCAGCTTGGAGAGGGGTTTTCAGACCCAGTACTTC | CASSLERGFQTQYF
TRBJ2-7 | TRBV4-3 | . | . | TGCGCCAGCAGCCAAGACACAGGGTCCTACGAGCAGTACTTC | CASSQDTGSYEQYF
TRBJ2-7 | TRBV4-2 | few | . | TGTGCCAGCAGCCAAGAAGGGGAACGTAGCTACGAGCAGTACTTC | CASSQEGERSYEQYF
TRBJ1-6 | TRBV28 | few | TRBD1 | TGTGCCAGCAGTCCGAGACAGGGGACACATTCACCCCTCCACTTT | CASSPRQGTHSPLHF
TRBJ2-4 | TRBV4-1 | . | . | TGCGCCAGCAGCCAATTCCTAGGAAAAAACATTCAGTACTTC | CASSQFLGKNIQYF
TRBJ1-1 | TRBV29-1 | . | . | TGCAGCGGCCTACGAAGGGCAGGGGTCACTGAAGCTTTCTTT | CSGLRRAGVTEAFF
TRBJ2-7 | TRBV6-5 | . | . | TGTGCCAGCAGTCACCCGCTCACGGGGGGCAGTGTGCAGTACTTC | CASSHPLTGGSVQYF